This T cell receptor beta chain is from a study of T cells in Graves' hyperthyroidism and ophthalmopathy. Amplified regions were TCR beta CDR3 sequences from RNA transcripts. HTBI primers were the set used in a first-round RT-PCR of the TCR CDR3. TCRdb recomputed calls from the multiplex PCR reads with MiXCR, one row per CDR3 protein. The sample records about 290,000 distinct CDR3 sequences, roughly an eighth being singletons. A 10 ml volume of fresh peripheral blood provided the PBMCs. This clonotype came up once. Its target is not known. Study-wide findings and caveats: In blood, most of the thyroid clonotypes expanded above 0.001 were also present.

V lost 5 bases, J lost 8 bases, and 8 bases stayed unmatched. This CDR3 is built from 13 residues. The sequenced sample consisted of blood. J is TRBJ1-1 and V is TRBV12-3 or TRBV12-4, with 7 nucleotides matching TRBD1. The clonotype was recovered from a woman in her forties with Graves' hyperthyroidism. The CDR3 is CASSPTGKIEAFF. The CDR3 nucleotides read TGTGCCAGCAGTCCGACAGGGAAAATAGAAGCTTTCTTT.